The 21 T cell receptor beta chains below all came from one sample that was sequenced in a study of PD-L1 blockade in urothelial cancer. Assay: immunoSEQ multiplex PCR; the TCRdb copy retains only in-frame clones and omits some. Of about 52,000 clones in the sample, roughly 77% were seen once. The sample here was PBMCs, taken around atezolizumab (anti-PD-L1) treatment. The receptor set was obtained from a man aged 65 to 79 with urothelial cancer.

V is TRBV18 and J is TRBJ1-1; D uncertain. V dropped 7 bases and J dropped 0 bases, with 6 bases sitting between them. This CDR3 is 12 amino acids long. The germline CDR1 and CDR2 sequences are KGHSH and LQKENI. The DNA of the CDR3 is TGTGCCAGCTTTGTTATGAACACTGAAGCTTTCTTT. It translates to CASFVMNTEAFF.

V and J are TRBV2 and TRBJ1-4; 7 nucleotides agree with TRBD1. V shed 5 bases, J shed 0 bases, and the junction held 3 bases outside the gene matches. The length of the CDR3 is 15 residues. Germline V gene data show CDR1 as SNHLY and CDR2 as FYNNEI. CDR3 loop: CASSLRGPTNEKLFF. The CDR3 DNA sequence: TGTGCCAGCAGTCTGAGGGGGCCAACTAATGAAAAACTGTTTTTT.

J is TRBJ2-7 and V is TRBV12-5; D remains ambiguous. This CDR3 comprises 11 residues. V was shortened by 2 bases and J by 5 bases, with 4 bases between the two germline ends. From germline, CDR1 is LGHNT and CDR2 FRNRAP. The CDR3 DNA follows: TGTGCTAGTGGTTTGCGGGACGAGCAGTACTTC. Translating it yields CASGLRDEQYF.

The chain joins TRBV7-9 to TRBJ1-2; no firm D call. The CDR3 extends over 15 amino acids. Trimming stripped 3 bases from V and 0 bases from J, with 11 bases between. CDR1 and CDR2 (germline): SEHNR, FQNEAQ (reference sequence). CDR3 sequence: CASSLRSGANYGYTF. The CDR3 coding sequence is TGTGCCAGCAGCTTGAGGAGCGGGGCTAACTATGGCTACACCTTC.

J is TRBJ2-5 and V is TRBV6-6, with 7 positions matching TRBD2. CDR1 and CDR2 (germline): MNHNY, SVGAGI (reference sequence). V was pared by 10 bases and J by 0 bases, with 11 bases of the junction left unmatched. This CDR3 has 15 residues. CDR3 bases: TGTGCCACCAAGGCCTCCGGGGGGAACCAAGAGACCCAGTACTTC. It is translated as CATKASGGNQETQYF.

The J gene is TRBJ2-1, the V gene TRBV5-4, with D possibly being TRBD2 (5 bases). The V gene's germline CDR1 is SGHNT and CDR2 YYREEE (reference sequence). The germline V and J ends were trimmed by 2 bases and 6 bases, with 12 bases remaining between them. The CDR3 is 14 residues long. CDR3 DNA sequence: TGTGCCAGCAGCTTATTCGAGGGTCCCAATGAGCAGTTCTTC. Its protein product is CASSLFEGPNEQFF.

CDR3 bases: TGTGCCAGCAGACGACAGGGGGCTTCGGAGACCCAGTACTTC. It translates to CASRRQGASETQYF. The V gene is TRBV5-4, the J gene TRBJ2-5, with 10 bases aligning to TRBD1. This CDR3 region has 14 residues. CDR1 SGHNT and CDR2 YYREEE come from the germline V gene (reference sequence). V shed 5 bases and J 5 bases; nucleotides not matched to a gene: 6.

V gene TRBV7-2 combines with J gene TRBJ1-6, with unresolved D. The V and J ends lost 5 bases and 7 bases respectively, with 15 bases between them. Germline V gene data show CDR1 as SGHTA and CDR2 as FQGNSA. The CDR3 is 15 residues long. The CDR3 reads CASSPYGPPNSPLHF. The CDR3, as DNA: TGTGCCAGCAGCCCATACGGTCCACCGAATTCACCCCTCCACTTT.

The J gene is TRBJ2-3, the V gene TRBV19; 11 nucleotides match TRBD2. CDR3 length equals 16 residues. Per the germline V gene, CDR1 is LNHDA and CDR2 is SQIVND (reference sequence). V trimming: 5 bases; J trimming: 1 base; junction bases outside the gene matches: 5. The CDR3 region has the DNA TGTGCCAGTAGTCCCGAACTAGCGGGGGGCACAGATACGCAGTATTTT. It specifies CASSPELAGGTDTQYF.

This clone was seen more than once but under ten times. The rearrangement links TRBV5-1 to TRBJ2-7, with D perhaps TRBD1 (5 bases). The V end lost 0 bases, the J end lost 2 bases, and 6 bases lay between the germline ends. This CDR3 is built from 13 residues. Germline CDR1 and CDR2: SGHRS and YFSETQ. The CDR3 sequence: CASSLGRAYEQYF. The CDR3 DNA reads TGCGCCAGCAGCTTGGGCAGGGCCTACGAGCAGTACTTC.

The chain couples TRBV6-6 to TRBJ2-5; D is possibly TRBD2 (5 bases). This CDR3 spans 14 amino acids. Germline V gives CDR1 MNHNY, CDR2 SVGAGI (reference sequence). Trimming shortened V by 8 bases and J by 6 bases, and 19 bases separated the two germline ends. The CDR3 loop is CASGLSDSGKTQYF. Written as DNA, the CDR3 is TGTGCCAGCGGCTTATCAGACTCGGGGAAGACCCAGTACTTC.

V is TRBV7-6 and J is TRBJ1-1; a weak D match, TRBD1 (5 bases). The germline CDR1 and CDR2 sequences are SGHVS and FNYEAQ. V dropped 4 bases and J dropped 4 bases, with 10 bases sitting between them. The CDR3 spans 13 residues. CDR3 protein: CASSSGLGTEAFF. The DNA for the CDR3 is TGTGCCAGCAGCTCAGGGCTGGGCACTGAAGCTTTCTTT.

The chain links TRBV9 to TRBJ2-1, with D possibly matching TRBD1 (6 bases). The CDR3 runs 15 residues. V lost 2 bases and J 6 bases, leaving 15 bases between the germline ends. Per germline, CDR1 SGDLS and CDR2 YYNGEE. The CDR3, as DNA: TGTGCCAGCAGCGTTGAGGGGATAGGGGGCAATGAGCAGTTCTTC. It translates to CASSVEGIGGNEQFF.

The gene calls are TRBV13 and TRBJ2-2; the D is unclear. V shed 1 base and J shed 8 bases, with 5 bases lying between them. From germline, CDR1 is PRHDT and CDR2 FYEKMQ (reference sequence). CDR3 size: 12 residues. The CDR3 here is CASSLVRGELFF. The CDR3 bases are TGTGCCAGCAGCTTAGTCCGGGGGGAGCTGTTTTTT. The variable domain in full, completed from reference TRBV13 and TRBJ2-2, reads AAGVIQSPRHLIKEKRETATLKCYPIPRHDTVYWYQQGPGQDPQFLISFYEKMQSDKGSIPDRFSAQQFSDYHSELNMSSLELGDSALYFCASSLVRGELFFGEGSRLTVL.

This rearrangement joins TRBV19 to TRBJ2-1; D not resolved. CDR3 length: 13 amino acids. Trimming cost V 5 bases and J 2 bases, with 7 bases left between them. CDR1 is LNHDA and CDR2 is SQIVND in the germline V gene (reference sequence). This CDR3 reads CASSPRAYNEQFF. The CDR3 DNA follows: TGTGCCAGTAGTCCCCGGGCCTACAATGAGCAGTTCTTC. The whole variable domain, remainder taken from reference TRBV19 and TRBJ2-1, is DGGITQSPKYLFRKEGQNVTLSCEQNLNHDAMYWYRQDPGQGLRLIYYSQIVNDFQKGDIAEGYSVSREKKESFPLTVTSAQKNPTAFYLCASSPRAYNEQFFGPGTRLTVL.

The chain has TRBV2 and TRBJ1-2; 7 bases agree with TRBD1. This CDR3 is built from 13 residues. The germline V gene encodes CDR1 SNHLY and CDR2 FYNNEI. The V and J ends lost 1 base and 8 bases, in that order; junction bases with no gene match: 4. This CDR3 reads CASSEDRGTGYTF. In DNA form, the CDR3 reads TGTGCCAGCAGTGAAGACAGGGGAACCGGCTACACCTTC.

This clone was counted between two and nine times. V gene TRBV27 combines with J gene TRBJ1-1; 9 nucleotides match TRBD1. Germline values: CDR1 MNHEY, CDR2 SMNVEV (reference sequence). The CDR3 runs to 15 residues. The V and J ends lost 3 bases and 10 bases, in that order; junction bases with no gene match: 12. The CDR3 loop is CASSFGTTGGARAFF. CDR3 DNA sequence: TGTGCCAGCAGTTTTGGGACAACAGGGGGCGCCAGAGCTTTCTTT.

The CDR3 bases are TGTGCCAGCACCCCGAGGGGGGGAACCCCCTACGAGCAGTACTTC. Translated: CASTPRGGTPYEQYF. The rearrangement links TRBV11-3 to TRBJ2-7; possible D gene TRBD2, 7 bases. Germline assignment: CDR1 SGHNT and CDR2 YENEEA. This CDR3 has 15 residues. V lost 7 bases, J lost 2 bases, and 18 bases lay in between.

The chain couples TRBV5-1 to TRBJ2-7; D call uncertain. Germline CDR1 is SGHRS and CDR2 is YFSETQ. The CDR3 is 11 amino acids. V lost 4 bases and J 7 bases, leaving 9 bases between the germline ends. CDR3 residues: CASSDNWEQYF. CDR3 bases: TGCGCCAGCAGCGACAACTGGGAGCAGTACTTC.

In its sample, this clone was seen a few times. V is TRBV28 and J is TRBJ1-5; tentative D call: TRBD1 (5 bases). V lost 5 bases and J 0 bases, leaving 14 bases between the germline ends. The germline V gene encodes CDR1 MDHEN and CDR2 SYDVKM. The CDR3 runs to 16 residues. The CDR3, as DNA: TGTGCCAGCAGTCTGAACAGGCAGAATAGCAATCAGCCCCAGCATTTT. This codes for CASSLNRQNSNQPQHF.

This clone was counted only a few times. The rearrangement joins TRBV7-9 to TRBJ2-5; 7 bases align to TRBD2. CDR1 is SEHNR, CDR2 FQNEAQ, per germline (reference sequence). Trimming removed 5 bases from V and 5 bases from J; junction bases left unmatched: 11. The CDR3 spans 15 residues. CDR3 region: CASSPRRRERETQYF. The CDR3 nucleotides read TGTGCCAGCAGCCCTCGGAGGCGGGAGCGGGAGACCCAGTACTTC. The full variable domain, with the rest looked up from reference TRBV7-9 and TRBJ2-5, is DTGVSQNPRHKITKRGQNVTFRCDPISEHNRLYWYRQTLGQGPEFLTYFQNEAQLEKSRLLSDRFSAERPKGSFSTLEIQRTEQGDSAMYLCASSPRRRERETQYFGPGTRLLVL.